One sample yielded the 5 T cell receptor beta chains listed below, sequenced in a study of control samples from healthy donors and cancer patients (dated by TCRdb to the early 2020s). Library preparation was by the immunoSEQ multiplex PCR assay. TCRdb carries this immuneACCESS record with in-frame sequences only. Its versions omit some clonotypes, under half of them owing to an unresolved V gene in the studies checked, with the rest unexplained. The sample data list some 160,000 clones, and approximately 90% of these were observed just once. The ten largest account for approximately 0.7% of the sample. Input material: blood. These receptors were taken from a woman between 25 and 40 years old in good health.

The chain uses TRBV2 and TRBJ2-3, with D possibly matching TRBD2 (6 bases). The CDR3 is 17 amino acids. Germline values: CDR1 SNHLY, CDR2 FYNNEI. Trimming pared 5 bases from V and 0 bases from J, leaving 18 bases between. CDR3: CASSSRGVRTSTDTQYF. For the CDR3, the DNA is TGTGCCAGCAGTTCTCGCGGGGTAAGGACTAGCACAGATACGCAGTATTTT. The variable domain in full, completed from reference TRBV2 and TRBJ2-3, reads EPEVTQTPSHQVTQMGQEVILRCVPISNHLYFYWYRQILGQKVEFLVSFYNNEISEKSEIFDDQFSVERPDGSNFTLKIRSTKLEDSAMYFCASSSRGVRTSTDTQYFGPGTRLTVL.

The chain recombines TRBV28 with TRBJ2-3, with TRBD1 as a possible D gene (5 bases). The V and J ends lost 7 bases and 2 bases respectively, with 10 bases between them. The length of the CDR3 is 13 residues. CDR1 MDHEN and CDR2 SYDVKM come from the germline V gene. CDR3 sequence: CASKTDITDTQYF. The CDR3, as DNA: TGTGCCAGCAAGACAGATATCACAGATACGCAGTATTTT.

The chain carries TRBV7-2 and TRBJ2-3; the D call may be TRBD1 or TRBD2 (5 bases each). The ends were cut back, 1 base at V and 2 bases at J, with 19 bases in the middle. In germline, CDR1 is SGHTA, CDR2 FQGNSA. This CDR3 comprises 18 residues. The CDR3 region is CASSLVPTGPPFTDTQYF. As DNA, the CDR3 is TGTGCCAGCAGCTTAGTGCCGACGGGACCTCCCTTCACAGATACGCAGTATTTT.

J is TRBJ1-5 and V is TRBV10-3; TRBD1 agrees at 7 bases. CDR3 length equals 14 residues. Germline lookup yields CDR1 ENHRY and CDR2 SYGVKD. V lost 0 bases, J lost 6 bases, and 2 bases stayed unmatched. This chain's CDR3 is CAISESGGSQPQHF. In nucleotides, the CDR3 is TGTGCCATCAGTGAGTCAGGGGGCAGTCAGCCCCAGCATTTT.

The V and J genes are TRBV7-3 and TRBJ2-3, with 16 bases that match TRBD2. This CDR3 comprises 22 residues. Trimming cost V 7 bases and J 0 bases; bases outside gene matches: 19. CDR1 SGHTA and CDR2 FQGTGA come from the germline V gene. The CDR3 DNA reads TGTGCCAGCACTTTTAACCAGCGAGCGGGACTAGCGGGAGGGGCGAGCACAGATACGCAGTATTTT. This encodes CASTFNQRAGLAGGASTDTQYF.